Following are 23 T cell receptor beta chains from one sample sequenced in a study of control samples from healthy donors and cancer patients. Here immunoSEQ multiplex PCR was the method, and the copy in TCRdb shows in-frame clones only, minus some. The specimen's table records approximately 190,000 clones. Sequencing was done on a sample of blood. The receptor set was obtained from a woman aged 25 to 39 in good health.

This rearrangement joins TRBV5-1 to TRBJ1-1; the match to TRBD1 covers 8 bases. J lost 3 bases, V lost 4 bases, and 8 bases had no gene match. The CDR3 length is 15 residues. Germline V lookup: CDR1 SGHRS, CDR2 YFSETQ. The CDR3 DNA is TGCGCCAGCAGCGCCAGGACAGGGATTGACACTGAAGCTTTCTTT. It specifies CASSARTGIDTEAFF. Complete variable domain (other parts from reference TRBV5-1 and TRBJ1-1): KAGVTQTPRYLIKTRGQQVTLSCSPISGHRSVSWYQQTPGQGLQFLFEYFSETQRNKGNFPGRFSGRQFSNSRSEMNVSTLELGDSALYLCASSARTGIDTEAFFGQGTRLTVV.

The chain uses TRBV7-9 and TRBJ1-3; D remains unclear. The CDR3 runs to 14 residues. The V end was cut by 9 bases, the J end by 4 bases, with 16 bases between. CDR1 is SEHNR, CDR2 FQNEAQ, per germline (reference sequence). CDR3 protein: CARSPLLVGNTIYF. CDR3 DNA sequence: TGTGCCAGAAGCCCACTATTGGTAGGAAACACCATATATTTT.

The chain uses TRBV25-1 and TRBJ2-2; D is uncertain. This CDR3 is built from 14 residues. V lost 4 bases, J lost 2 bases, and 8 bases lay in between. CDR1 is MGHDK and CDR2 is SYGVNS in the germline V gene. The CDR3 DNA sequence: TGTGCCAGCAGTGCTGTCGTAAACACCGGGGAGCTGTTTTTT. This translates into CASSAVVNTGELFF.

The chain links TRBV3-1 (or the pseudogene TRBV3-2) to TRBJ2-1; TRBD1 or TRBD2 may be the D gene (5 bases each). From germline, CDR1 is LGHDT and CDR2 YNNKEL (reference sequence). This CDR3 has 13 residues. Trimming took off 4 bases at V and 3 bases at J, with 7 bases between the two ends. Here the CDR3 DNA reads TGTGCCAGCAGCCGGGACCGCTACAATGAGCAGTTCTTC. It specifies CASSRDRYNEQFF.

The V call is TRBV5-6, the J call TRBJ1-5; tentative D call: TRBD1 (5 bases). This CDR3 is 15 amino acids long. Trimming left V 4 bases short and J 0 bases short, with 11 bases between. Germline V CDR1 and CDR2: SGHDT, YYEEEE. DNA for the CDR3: TGTGCCAGCAGCAAGACAGAGTATAGCAATCAGCCCCAGCATTTT. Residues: CASSKTEYSNQPQHF.

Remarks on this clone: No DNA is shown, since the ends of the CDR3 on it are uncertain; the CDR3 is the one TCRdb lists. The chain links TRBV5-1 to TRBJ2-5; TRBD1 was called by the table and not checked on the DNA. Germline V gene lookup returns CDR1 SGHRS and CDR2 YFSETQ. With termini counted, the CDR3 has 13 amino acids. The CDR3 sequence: CASSLVGQGAKYF.

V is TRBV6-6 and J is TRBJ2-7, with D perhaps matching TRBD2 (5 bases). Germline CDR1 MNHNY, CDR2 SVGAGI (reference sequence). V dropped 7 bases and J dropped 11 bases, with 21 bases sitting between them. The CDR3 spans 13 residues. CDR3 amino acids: CASTYLLEGPKYF. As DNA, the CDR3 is TGTGCCAGCACCTACCTTCTAGAGGGTCCAAAGTACTTC.

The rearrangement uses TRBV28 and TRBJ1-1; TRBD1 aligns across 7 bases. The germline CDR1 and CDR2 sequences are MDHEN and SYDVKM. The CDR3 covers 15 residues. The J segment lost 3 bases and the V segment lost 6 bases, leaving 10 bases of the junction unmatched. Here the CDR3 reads CASSRPGQLHTEAFF. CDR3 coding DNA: TGTGCCAGCAGCCGCCCGGGACAGCTACACACTGAAGCTTTCTTT.

The CDR3 region has the DNA TGCGCCAGCAGCCAAGGGACAGAAACCTACGAGCAGTACTTC. Protein product: CASSQGTETYEQYF. The chain employs TRBV4-1 and TRBJ2-7; tentative D call: TRBD1 (6 bases). CDR1 is MGHRA and CDR2 is YSYEKL in the germline V gene. Trimming cost V 1 base and J 2 bases, with 9 bases left between them. This CDR3 is 14 amino acids long.

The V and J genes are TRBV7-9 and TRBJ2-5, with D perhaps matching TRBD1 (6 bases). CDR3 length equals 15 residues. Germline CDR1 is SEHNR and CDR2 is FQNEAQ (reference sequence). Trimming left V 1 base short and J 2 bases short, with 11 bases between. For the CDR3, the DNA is TGTGCCAGCAGCTTAGGAGGGGGTGGGCAAGAGACCCAGTACTTC. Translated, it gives CASSLGGGGQETQYF.

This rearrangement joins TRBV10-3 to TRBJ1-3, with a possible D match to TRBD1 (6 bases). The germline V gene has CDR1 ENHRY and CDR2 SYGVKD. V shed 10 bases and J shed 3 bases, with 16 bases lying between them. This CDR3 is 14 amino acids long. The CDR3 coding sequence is TGTGCCACCGGAGGGGGGGCGCGTGGAAACACCATATATTTT. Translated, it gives CATGGGARGNTIYF.

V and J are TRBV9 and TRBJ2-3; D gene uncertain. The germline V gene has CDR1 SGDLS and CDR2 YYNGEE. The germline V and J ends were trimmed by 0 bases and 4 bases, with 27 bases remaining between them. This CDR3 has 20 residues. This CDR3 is CASSVGNLRSGRVSSDTQYF. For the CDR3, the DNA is TGTGCCAGCAGCGTAGGTAACTTAAGGTCCGGACGGGTCAGCTCAGATACGCAGTATTTT.

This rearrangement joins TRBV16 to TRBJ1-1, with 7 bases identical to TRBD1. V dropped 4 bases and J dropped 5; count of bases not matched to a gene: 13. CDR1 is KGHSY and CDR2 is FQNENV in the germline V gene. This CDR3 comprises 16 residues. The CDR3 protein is CASSRTMNRGGTEAFF. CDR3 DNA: TGTGCCAGCAGCCGAACGATGAACAGGGGAGGAACTGAAGCTTTCTTT.

The chain's CDR3 is CASSSRTDEAGILDEKLFF. The CDR3 nucleotides read TGTGCCAGCAGCTCTCGGACAGACGAGGCTGGCATTTTGGACGAAAAACTGTTTTTT. V is TRBV7-9 and J is TRBJ1-4, with D tentatively TRBD1 (6 bases). CDR3 length: 19 amino acids. Trimming cost V 4 bases and J 8 bases, with 29 bases left between them. In germline, CDR1 is SEHNR, CDR2 FQNEAQ (reference sequence).

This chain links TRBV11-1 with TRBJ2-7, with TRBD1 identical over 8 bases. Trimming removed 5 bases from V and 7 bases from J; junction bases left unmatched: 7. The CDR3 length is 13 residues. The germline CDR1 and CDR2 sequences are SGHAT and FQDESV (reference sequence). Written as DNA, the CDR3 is TGTGCCAGCAGCCGACGGACAGGGCGGGAGCAGTACTTC. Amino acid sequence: CASSRRTGREQYF.

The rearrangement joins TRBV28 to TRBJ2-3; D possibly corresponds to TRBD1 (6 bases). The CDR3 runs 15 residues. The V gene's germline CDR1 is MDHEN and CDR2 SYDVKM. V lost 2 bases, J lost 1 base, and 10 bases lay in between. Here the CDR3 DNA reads TGTGCCAGCAGTTTACAGGGGACGGGCACAGATACGCAGTATTTT. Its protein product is CASSLQGTGTDTQYF. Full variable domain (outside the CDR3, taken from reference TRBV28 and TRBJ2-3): DVKVTQSSRYLVKRTGEKVFLECVQDMDHENMFWYRQDPGLGLRLIYFSYDVKMKEKGDIPEGYSVSREKKERFSLILESASTNQTSMYLCASSLQGTGTDTQYFGPGTRLTVL.

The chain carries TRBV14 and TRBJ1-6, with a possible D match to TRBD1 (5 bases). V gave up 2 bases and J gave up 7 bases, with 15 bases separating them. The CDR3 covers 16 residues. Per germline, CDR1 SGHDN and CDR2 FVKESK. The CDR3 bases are TGTGCCAGCAGCCAAATGCGGGGCTCCCCAAATTCACCCCTCCACTTT. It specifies CASSQMRGSPNSPLHF.

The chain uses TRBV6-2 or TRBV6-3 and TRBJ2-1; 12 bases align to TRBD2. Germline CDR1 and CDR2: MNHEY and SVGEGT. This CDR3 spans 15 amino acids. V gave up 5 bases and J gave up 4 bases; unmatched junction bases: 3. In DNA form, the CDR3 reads TGTGCCAGCAGTAGAGGGACTAGCGGGTACAATGAGCAGTTCTTC. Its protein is CASSRGTSGYNEQFF.

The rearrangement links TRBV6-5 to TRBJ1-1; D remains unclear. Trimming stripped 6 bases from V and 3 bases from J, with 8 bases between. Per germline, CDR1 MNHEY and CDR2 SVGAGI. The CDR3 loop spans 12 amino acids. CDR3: CASRLGYTEAFF. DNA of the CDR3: TGTGCCAGCAGGTTGGGGTACACTGAAGCTTTCTTT.

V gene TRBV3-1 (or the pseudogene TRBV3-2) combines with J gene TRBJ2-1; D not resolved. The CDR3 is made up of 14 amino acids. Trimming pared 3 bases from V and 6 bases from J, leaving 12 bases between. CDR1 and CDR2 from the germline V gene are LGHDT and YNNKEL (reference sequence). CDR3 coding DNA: TGTGCCAGCAGCCAGACCCATCGGGCCAATGAGCAGTTCTTC. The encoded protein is CASSQTHRANEQFF.

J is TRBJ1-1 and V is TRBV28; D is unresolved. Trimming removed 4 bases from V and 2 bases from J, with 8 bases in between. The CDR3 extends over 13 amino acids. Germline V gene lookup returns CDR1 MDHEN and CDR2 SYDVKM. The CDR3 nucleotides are TGTGCCAGCAGTTCTCTGCGAAACACTGAAGCTTTCTTT. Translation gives CASSSLRNTEAFF.

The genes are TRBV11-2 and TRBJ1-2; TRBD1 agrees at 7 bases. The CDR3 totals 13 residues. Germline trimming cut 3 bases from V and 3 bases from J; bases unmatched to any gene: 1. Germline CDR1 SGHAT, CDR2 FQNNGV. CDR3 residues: CASSFDRDYGYTF. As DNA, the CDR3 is TGTGCCAGCAGCTTCGACAGGGACTATGGCTACACCTTC. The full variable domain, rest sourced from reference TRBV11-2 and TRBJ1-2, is EAGVAQSPRYKIIEKRQSVAFWCNPISGHATLYWYQQILGQGPKLLIQFQNNGVVDDSQLPKDRFSAERLKGVDSTLKIQPAKLEDSAVYLCASSFDRDYGYTFGSGTRLTVV.

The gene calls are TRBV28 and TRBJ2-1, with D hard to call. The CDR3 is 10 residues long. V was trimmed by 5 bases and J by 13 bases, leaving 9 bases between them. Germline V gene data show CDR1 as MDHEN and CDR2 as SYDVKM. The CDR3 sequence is CASSRRTQFF. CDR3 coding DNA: TGTGCCAGCAGTCGACGGACCCAGTTCTTC.